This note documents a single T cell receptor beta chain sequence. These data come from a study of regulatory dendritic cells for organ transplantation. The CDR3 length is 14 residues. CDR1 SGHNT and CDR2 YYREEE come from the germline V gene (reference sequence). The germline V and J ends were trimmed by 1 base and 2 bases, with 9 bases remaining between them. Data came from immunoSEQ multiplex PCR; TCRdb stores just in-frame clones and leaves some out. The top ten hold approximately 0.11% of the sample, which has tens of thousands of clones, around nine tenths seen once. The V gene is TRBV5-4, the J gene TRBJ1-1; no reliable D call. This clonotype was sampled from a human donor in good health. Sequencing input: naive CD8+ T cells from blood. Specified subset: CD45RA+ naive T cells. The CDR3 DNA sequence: TGTGCCAGCAGCTTGCCCGGGGTAAACACTGAAGCTTTCTTT. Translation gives CASSLPGVNTEAFF.